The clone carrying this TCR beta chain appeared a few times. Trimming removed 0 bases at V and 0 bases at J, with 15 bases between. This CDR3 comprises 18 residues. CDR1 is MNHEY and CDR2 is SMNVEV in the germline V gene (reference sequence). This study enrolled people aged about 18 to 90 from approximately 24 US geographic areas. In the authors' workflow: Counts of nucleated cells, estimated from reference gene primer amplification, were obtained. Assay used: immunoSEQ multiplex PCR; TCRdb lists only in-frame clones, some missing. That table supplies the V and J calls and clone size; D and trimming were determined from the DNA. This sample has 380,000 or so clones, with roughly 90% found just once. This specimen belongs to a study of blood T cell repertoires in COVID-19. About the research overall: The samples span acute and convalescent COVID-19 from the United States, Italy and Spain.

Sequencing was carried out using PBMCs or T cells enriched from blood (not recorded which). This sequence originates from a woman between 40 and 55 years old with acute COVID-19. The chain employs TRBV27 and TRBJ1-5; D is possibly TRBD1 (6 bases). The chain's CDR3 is CASSLSPPTGTSNQPQHF. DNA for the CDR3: TGTGCCAGCAGTTTATCGCCCCCGACAGGCACTAGCAATCAGCCCCAGCATTTT.